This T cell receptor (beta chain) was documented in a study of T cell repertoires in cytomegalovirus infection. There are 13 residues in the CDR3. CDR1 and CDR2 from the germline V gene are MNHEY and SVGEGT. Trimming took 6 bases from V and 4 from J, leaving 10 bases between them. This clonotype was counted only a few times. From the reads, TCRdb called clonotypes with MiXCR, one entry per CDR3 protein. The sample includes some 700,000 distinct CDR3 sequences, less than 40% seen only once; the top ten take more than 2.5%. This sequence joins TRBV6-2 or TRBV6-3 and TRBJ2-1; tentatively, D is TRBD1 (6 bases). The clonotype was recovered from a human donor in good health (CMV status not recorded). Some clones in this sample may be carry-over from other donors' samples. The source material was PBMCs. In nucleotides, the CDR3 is TGTGCCAGCAGACAGGGACCTTACAATGAGCAGTTCTTC. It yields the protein CASRQGPYNEQFF.